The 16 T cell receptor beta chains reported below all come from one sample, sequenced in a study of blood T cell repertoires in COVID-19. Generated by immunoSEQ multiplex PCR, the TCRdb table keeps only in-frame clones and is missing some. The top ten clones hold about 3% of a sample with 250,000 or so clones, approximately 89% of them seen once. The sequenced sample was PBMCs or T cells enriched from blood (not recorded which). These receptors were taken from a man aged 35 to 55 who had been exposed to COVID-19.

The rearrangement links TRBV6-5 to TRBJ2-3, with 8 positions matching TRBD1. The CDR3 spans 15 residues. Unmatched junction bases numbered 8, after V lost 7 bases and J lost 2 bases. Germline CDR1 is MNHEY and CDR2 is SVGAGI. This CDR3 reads CASNIQGGHTDTQYF. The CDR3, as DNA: TGTGCCAGCAATATACAGGGGGGTCACACAGATACGCAGTATTTT.

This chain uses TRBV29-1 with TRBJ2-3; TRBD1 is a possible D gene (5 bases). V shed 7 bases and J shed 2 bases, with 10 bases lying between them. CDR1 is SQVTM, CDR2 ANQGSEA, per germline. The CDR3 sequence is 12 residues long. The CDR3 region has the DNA TGCAGCGCCCGCGGACACACAGATACGCAGTATTTT. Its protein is CSARGHTDTQYF.

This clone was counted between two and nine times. Written as DNA, the CDR3 is TGTGCCAGCAGCTCCTTAGGACAGACTACTAGCACAGATACGCAGTATTTT. Protein product: CASSSLGQTTSTDTQYF. This chain joins TRBV7-3 and TRBJ2-3; possibly TRBD1 for D (6 bases). CDR1 SGHTA and CDR2 FQGTGA come from the germline V gene. The CDR3 loop spans 17 amino acids. V was cut by 4 bases and J by 0 bases, with 17 bases left in between. The whole variable domain, filled in from reference TRBV7-3 and TRBJ2-3, reads GAGVSQTPSNKVTEKGKYVELRCDPISGHTALYWYRQSLGQGPEFLIYFQGTGAADDSGLPNDRFFAVRPEGSVSTLKIQRTERGDSAVYLCASSSLGQTTSTDTQYFGPGTRLTVL.

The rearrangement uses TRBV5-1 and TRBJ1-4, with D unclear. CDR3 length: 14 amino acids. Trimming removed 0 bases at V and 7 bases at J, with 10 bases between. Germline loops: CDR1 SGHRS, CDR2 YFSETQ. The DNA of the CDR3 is TGCGCCAGCAGCTTGGCCTCGAAGAGTGAAAAACTGTTTTTT. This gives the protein CASSLASKSEKLFF.

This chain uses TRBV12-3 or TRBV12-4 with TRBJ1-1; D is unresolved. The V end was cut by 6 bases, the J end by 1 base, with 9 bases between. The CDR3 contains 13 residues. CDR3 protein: CASRSRENTEAFF. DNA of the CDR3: TGTGCCAGCAGGTCAAGAGAGAACACTGAAGCTTTCTTT.

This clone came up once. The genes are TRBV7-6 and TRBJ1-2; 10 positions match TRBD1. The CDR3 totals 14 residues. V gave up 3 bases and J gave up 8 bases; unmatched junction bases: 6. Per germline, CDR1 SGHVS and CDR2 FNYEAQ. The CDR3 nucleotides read TGTGCCAGCAGCTTGGACCCGGGACAGGGGGGCTACACCTTC. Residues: CASSLDPGQGGYTF.

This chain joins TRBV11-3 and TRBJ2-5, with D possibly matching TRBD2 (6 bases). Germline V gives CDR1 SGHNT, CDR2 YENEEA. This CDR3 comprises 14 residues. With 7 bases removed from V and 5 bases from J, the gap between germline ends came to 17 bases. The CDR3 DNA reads TGTGCCAGCACCCCTCAGGGAGGCTGGGAGACCCAGTACTTC. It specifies CASTPQGGWETQYF. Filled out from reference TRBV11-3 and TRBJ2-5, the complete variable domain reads EAGVVQSPRYKIIEKKQPVAFWCNPISGHNTLYWYLQNLGQGPELLIRYENEEAVDDSQLPKDRFSAERLKGVDSTLKIQPAELGDSAVYLCASTPQGGWETQYFGPGTRLLVL.

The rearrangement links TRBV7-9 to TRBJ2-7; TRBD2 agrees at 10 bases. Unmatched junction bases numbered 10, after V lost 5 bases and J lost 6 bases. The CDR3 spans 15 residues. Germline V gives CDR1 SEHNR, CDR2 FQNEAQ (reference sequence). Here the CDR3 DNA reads TGTGCCAGCAGCGAGCCGCGGACTAGCGGTGGCGAGCAGTACTTC. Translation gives CASSEPRTSGGEQYF.

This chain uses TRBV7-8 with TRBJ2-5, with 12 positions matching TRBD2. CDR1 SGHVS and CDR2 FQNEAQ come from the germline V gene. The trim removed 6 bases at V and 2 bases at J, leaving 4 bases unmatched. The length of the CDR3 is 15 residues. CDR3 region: CASRLAGGLQETQYF. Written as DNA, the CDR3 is TGTGCCAGCAGACTAGCGGGAGGACTACAAGAGACCCAGTACTTC.

The CDR3 DNA reads TGTGCCAGTAGTGACAGGGGGGCCTCTGGGGCCAACGTCCTGACTTTC. Amino acids: CASSDRGASGANVLTF. The chain joins TRBV19 to TRBJ2-6, with 9 bases identical to TRBD1. Germline values: CDR1 LNHDA, CDR2 SQIVND (reference sequence). The V gene end was trimmed by 5 bases and the J gene end by 0 bases; junction bases not matched to a gene: 2. CDR3 size: 16 residues.

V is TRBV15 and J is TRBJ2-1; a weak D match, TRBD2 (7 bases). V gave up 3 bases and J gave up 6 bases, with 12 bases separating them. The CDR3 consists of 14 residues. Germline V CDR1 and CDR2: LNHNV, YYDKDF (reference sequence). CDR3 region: CATSRGGGSNEQFF. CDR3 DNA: TGTGCCACCAGCAGGGGAGGGGGTTCCAATGAGCAGTTCTTC.

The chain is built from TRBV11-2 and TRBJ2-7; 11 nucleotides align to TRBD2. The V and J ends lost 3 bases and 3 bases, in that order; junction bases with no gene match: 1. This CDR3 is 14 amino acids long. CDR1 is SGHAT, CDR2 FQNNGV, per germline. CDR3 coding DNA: TGTGCCAGCAGCTTCGGGACTAGCGGCTACGAGCAGTACTTC. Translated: CASSFGTSGYEQYF.

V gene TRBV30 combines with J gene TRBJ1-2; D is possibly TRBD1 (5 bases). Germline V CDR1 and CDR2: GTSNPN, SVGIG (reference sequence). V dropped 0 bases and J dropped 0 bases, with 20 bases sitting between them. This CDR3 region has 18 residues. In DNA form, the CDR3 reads TGTGCCTGGAGTGTACTTGGCCCCACAGGAATCACTAACTATGGCTACACCTTC. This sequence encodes CAWSVLGPTGITNYGYTF.

CDR3 DNA sequence: TGTGCCAGCAGCCGACTAGCGGGTGGAGAGCAGTACTTC. Its protein is CASSRLAGGEQYF. This chain connects TRBV14 to TRBJ2-7; 10 bases match TRBD2. The germline CDR1 and CDR2 sequences are SGHDN and FVKESK. V lost 4 bases and J lost 7; bases outside the gene matches: 4. The CDR3 loop spans 13 amino acids.

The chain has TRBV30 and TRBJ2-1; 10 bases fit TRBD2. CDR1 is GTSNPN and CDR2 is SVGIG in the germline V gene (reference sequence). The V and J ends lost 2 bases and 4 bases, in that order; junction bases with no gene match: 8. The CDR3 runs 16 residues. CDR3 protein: CAWSPSRTSGYNEQFF. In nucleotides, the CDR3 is TGTGCCTGGAGTCCTTCACGGACTAGCGGTTACAATGAGCAGTTCTTC.

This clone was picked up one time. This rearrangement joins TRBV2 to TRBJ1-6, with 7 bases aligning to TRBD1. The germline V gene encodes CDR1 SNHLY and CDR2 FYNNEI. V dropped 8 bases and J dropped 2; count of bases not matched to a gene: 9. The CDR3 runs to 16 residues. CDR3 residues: CASFLQGMTYNSPLHF. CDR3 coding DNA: TGTGCCAGCTTTCTACAGGGGATGACCTATAATTCACCCCTCCACTTT.